The 22 T cell receptor beta chains below were found in one sample sequenced in a study of blood T cell repertoires in COVID-19. The repertoire was sequenced with immunoSEQ multiplex PCR; TCRdb's copy has only in-frame clones and lacks some. The table shows roughly 180,000 clones, with approximately 85% occurring only once. Source material: peripheral blood. The receptors were gathered from a man older than 75 with COVID-19, enrolled during active disease.

This clone was found a few times. The chain uses TRBV7-9 and TRBJ1-5, with 7 nucleotides matching TRBD1. With 1 base clipped from V and 6 bases from J, the junction kept 6 bases outside the gene matches. This CDR3 is built from 15 residues. Germline CDR1 SEHNR, CDR2 FQNEAQ (reference sequence). This CDR3 reads CASSLVGGDFQPQHF. The CDR3 bases are TGTGCCAGCAGCTTAGTAGGGGGCGACTTTCAGCCCCAGCATTTT.

The chain employs TRBV5-5 and TRBJ1-1; D uncertain. V shed 1 base and J shed 5 bases, with 12 bases lying between them. CDR1 SGHKS and CDR2 YYEKEE come from the germline V gene (reference sequence). CDR3 length equals 14 residues. CDR3 loop: CASSLPVGGTEAFF. As DNA, the CDR3 is TGTGCCAGCAGCTTGCCAGTCGGCGGGACTGAAGCTTTCTTT.

The chain carries TRBV7-3 and TRBJ2-7, with TRBD1 matching over 10 bases. This CDR3 has 13 amino acids. Germline trimming cut 3 bases from V and 5 bases from J; bases unmatched to any gene: 1. Germline CDR1 and CDR2: SGHTA and FQGTGA. The CDR3 is CASSLDRGDEQYF. The DNA of the CDR3 is TGTGCCAGCAGCTTGGACAGGGGGGACGAGCAGTACTTC.

The gene calls are TRBV28 and TRBJ2-3; TRBD2 matches at 9 bases. The germline V gene has CDR1 MDHEN and CDR2 SYDVKM. This CDR3 spans 16 amino acids. Trimming cost V 0 bases and J 3 bases; bases outside gene matches: 4. The CDR3 reads CASSLWASGATDTQYF. CDR3 bases: TGTGCCAGCAGTTTATGGGCTAGCGGGGCTACAGATACGCAGTATTTT.

The chain carries TRBV9 and TRBJ2-5, with 7 nucleotides matching TRBD2. The CDR3 extends over 16 amino acids. Germline loops: CDR1 SGDLS, CDR2 YYNGEE. Germline trimming cut 0 bases from V and 1 base from J; bases unmatched to any gene: 6. CDR3 coding DNA: TGTGCCAGCAGCGTAGGTCTAGCGGTGGGCCAAGAGACCCAGTACTTC. Residues: CASSVGLAVGQETQYF. The full variable domain, in which reference TRBV9 and TRBJ2-5 provide the parts outside the CDR3, is DSGVTQTPKHLITATGQRVTLRCSPRSGDLSVYWYQQSLDQGLQFLIQYYNGEERAKGNILERFSAQQFPDLHSELNLSSLELGDSALYFCASSVGLAVGQETQYFGPGTRLLVL.

V is TRBV5-1 and J is TRBJ1-3, with TRBD1 identical over 7 bases. Germline CDR1 reads SGHRS; CDR2 reads YFSETQ. Germline trimming cut 4 bases from V and 4 bases from J; bases unmatched to any gene: 11. CDR3 length: 16 residues. In DNA, the CDR3 is TGCGCCAGCAGCCCTCGACAGGGAGGCTCCGGAAACACCATATATTTT. Its protein product is CASSPRQGGSGNTIYF.

The table lists this clone with a few counts. V usage is TRBV6-5 and J usage is TRBJ1-5; 7 positions agree with TRBD1. The CDR3 is 13 residues long. The V and J ends lost 4 bases and 7 bases, in that order; junction bases with no gene match: 4. Germline assignment: CDR1 MNHEY and CDR2 SVGAGI. The CDR3 protein is CASSSGDSQPQHF. CDR3 coding DNA: TGTGCCAGCAGTTCGGGGGACAGCCAGCCCCAGCATTTT.

The V and J genes are TRBV27 and TRBJ1-2; 7 bases are shared with TRBD1. The junction had 7 bases not matched to a gene; V was cut back by 5 bases and J by 4 bases. CDR1 and CDR2 (germline): MNHEY, SMNVEV (reference sequence). The CDR3 totals 14 residues. The DNA of the CDR3 is TGTGCCAGCAGTACCGGGACAGTCGGCTATGGCTACACCTTC. This codes for CASSTGTVGYGYTF.

CDR3: CASSALEGLGNTIYF. The DNA for the CDR3 is TGTGCCAGCAGCGCCCTCGAGGGTCTTGGAAACACCATATATTTT. This chain connects TRBV9 to TRBJ1-3; D gene ambiguous. CDR3 length equals 15 residues. The V end was cut by 3 bases, the J end by 3 bases, with 13 bases between. In germline, CDR1 is SGDLS, CDR2 YYNGEE. The full variable domain, with the rest looked up from reference TRBV9 and TRBJ1-3, is DSGVTQTPKHLITATGQRVTLRCSPRSGDLSVYWYQQSLDQGLQFLIQYYNGEERAKGNILERFSAQQFPDLHSELNLSSLELGDSALYFCASSALEGLGNTIYFGEGSWLTVV.

The chain joins TRBV4-1 to TRBJ1-5, with D tentatively TRBD1 (6 bases). Trimming stripped 0 bases from V and 2 bases from J, with 17 bases between. This CDR3 comprises 18 residues. The germline gives CDR1 MGHRA, CDR2 YSYEKL. CDR3 sequence reads: CASSQDDRRSDRNQPQHF. CDR3 sequence (DNA): TGCGCCAGCAGCCAAGATGACAGGCGATCAGACCGCAATCAGCCCCAGCATTTT.

The V call is TRBV18, the J call TRBJ2-2; 11 positions match TRBD1. This CDR3 is built from 16 residues. Germline V gene data show CDR1 as KGHSH and CDR2 as LQKENI. Losses at the gene ends were 2 bases for V and 4 bases for J; bases not matched to a gene: 3. The CDR3 sequence: CASSPAGQGATGELFF. DNA of the CDR3: TGTGCCAGCTCACCAGCCGGACAGGGGGCCACCGGGGAGCTGTTTTTT.

J is TRBJ1-2 and V is TRBV5-1; 7 nucleotides agree with TRBD1. The CDR3 spans 12 residues. Germline V gene data show CDR1 as SGHRS and CDR2 as YFSETQ. V shed 7 bases, J shed 4 bases, and the junction held 4 bases outside the gene matches. Here the CDR3 reads CASSDRSYGYTF. The CDR3 DNA follows: TGCGCCAGCTCGGACAGGTCCTATGGCTACACCTTC.

There are a few counts of this clone. The chain couples TRBV19 to TRBJ1-5, with D perhaps matching TRBD1 (5 bases). The CDR3 extends over 14 amino acids. Germline V CDR1 and CDR2: LNHDA, SQIVND (reference sequence). Trimming removed 3 bases at V and 0 bases at J, with 6 bases between. In DNA form, the CDR3 reads TGTGCCAGTAGTATTAGGGGTAGCAATCAGCCCCAGCATTTT. This encodes CASSIRGSNQPQHF.

The chain couples TRBV7-3 to TRBJ2-1, with 7 bases aligning to TRBD1. V shed 0 bases and J 8 bases; nucleotides not matched to a gene: 7. The CDR3 has 15 residues. Germline assignment: CDR1 SGHTA and CDR2 FQGTGA. CDR3 coding DNA: TGTGCCAGCAGCTTAACGAGACAGGGCGAGGATGAGCAGTTCTTC. It yields the protein CASSLTRQGEDEQFF.

The rearrangement uses TRBV2 and TRBJ2-1, with a possible D match to TRBD1 (5 bases). CDR3 length equals 13 residues. The V end lost 7 bases, the J end lost 3 bases, and 10 bases lay between the germline ends. Looked up from germline, CDR1 is SNHLY and CDR2 is FYNNEI. CDR3 DNA: TGTGCCAGCAAGGGGCAGATCTACAATGAGCAGTTCTTC. Translation gives CASKGQIYNEQFF.

J is TRBJ1-3 and V is TRBV5-1; D gene ambiguous. Germline CDR1 is SGHRS and CDR2 is YFSETQ. V lost 5 bases, J lost 5 bases, and 11 bases lay in between. CDR3 length: 13 residues. This CDR3 reads CASSSGERNTIYF. The CDR3 DNA is TGCGCCAGCAGTAGCGGAGAGAGAAACACCATATATTTT.

DNA for the CDR3: TGTGCCAGTAGTCACGGGTCATATGGCTACACCTTC. Translated, it gives CASSHGSYGYTF. The chain employs TRBV19 and TRBJ1-2; unclear D gene. The CDR3 runs to 12 residues. The germline V and J ends were trimmed by 5 bases and 5 bases, with 9 bases remaining between them. From germline, CDR1 is LNHDA and CDR2 SQIVND (reference sequence).

The CDR3 here is CASSQDMGSTDTQYF. The CDR3 DNA reads TGCGCCAGCAGCCAAGATATGGGCAGCACAGATACGCAGTATTTT. This sequence joins TRBV4-3 and TRBJ2-3, with D unclear. The CDR3 totals 15 residues. CDR1 LGHNA and CDR2 YSLEER come from the germline V gene. Between the trimmed V and J ends, which lost 0 bases and 0 bases, there was a span of 7 bases.

This chain joins TRBV20-1 and TRBJ1-2; D perhaps matches TRBD1 (6 bases). CDR1 and CDR2 (germline): DFQATT, SNEGSKA (reference sequence). The CDR3 sequence is 15 residues long. V was shortened by 3 bases and J by 5 bases, with 19 bases between the two germline ends. The CDR3 reads CSASGKGQTGYGYTF. The CDR3 nucleotides read TGCAGTGCTAGTGGCAAAGGACAGACTGGGTATGGCTACACCTTC.

The chain joins TRBV7-8 to TRBJ2-3; the match to TRBD2 covers 10 bases. V dropped 5 bases and J dropped 0; count of bases not matched to a gene: 17. In germline, CDR1 is SGHVS, CDR2 FQNEAQ. The CDR3 consists of 20 residues. CDR3: CASSGDVSGGLTSSTDTQYF. The CDR3 DNA reads TGTGCCAGCAGCGGGGATGTTAGCGGGGGGCTTACCTCTAGCACAGATACGCAGTATTTT.

Only one count was recorded for this clone. The genes are TRBV6-5 and TRBJ2-5; TRBD1 aligns across 9 bases. The CDR3 is 15 residues long. The junction had 8 bases not matched to a gene; V was cut back by 5 bases and J by 4 bases. Per the germline V gene, CDR1 is MNHEY and CDR2 is SVGAGI. The CDR3 sequence: CASSIRTGEGETQYF. CDR3 nucleotides: TGTGCCAGCAGTATCCGGACAGGGGAAGGAGAGACCCAGTACTTC.

J is TRBJ2-2 and V is TRBV2; 12 positions match TRBD2. Germline V gene data show CDR1 as SNHLY and CDR2 as FYNNEI. The CDR3 runs 17 residues. The trim removed 3 bases at V and 7 bases at J, leaving 9 bases unmatched. The CDR3 reads CASSERLAGALGGELFF. The CDR3 DNA sequence: TGTGCCAGCAGTGAGAGACTAGCGGGGGCCCTCGGCGGGGAGCTGTTTTTT.